Listed below are T cell receptor beta chains from one sample, sequenced in a study of cytomegalovirus exposure and HLA in healthy donors. Only in-frame clones appear in the TCRdb table, and some are missing; sequencing was by immunoSEQ multiplex PCR. Of approximately 180,000 clones listed, around 80% are singletons. The sequencing input was PBMCs. Receptors were obtained from a woman younger than 45 in good health and CMV-seropositive. The CDR3 runs from the conserved cysteine through the conserved F or W. The order of the fields is D gene, J gene, clone size, V gene, CDR3 protein, CDR3 DNA. A D gene is named only where the DNA matches it firmly. Not every row has a clone size; where given, it reads once, few, many or a size class.

D gene: .
J gene: TRBJ1-3
clone size: few
V gene: TRBV6-4
CDR3 protein: CASSGRVGGARGNTIYF
CDR3 DNA: TGTGCCAGCAGTGGCCGTGTCGGGGGGGCGCGTGGAAACACCATATATTTT

D gene: .
J gene: TRBJ1-4
clone size: .
V gene: TRBV28
CDR3 protein: CASSPRPGHTEKLFF
CDR3 DNA: TGTGCCAGCAGTCCCCGACCGGGACACACGGAAAAACTGTTTTTT

D gene: TRBD1
J gene: TRBJ1-1
clone size: once
V gene: TRBV7-9
CDR3 protein: CASSLAGTVATEAFF
CDR3 DNA: TGTGCCAGCAGCTTGGCCGGGACAGTGGCAACTGAAGCTTTCTTT

D gene: TRBD1
J gene: TRBJ2-7
clone size: .
V gene: TRBV5-1
CDR3 protein: CASSDRVSEQYF
CDR3 DNA: TGCGCCAGCAGTGACAGGGTTAGCGAGCAGTACTTC

D gene: .
J gene: TRBJ2-5
clone size: .
V gene: TRBV30
CDR3 protein: CAWSGGSETQYF
CDR3 DNA: TGTGCCTGGAGTGGAGGAAGCGAGACCCAGTACTTC

D gene: .
J gene: TRBJ1-4
clone size: .
V gene: TRBV7-9
CDR3 protein: CASSLIGQGNEKLFF
CDR3 DNA: TGTGCCAGCAGCTTAATCGGTCAGGGTAATGAAAAACTGTTTTTT

D gene: TRBD1
J gene: TRBJ2-7
clone size: .
V gene: TRBV6-5
CDR3 protein: CASSSNRGAISYEQYF
CDR3 DNA: TGTGCCAGCAGTTCGAACAGGGGGGCAATCTCCTACGAGCAGTACTTC

D gene: TRBD2
J gene: TRBJ2-7
clone size: .
V gene: TRBV2
CDR3 protein: CASSGSGRAGEQYF
CDR3 DNA: TGTGCCAGCAGTGGAAGCGGGAGGGCGGGGGAGCAGTACTTC

D gene: TRBD1
J gene: TRBJ1-1
clone size: once
V gene: TRBV4-3
CDR3 protein: CASSPISRGQGEAFF
CDR3 DNA: TGCGCCAGCAGCCCCATATCCAGGGGGCAGGGTGAAGCTTTCTTT

D gene: TRBD2
J gene: TRBJ2-7
clone size: .
V gene: TRBV28
CDR3 protein: CASSRTSGFSYEQYF
CDR3 DNA: TGTGCCAGCAGCCGGACTAGCGGGTTTTCCTACGAGCAGTACTTC

D gene: .
J gene: TRBJ1-5
clone size: once
V gene: TRBV28
CDR3 protein: CASSFARGWEYSNQPQHF
CDR3 DNA: TGTGCCAGCAGTTTCGCCCGGGGGTGGGAATATAGCAATCAGCCCCAGCATTTT

D gene: TRBD1
J gene: TRBJ1-1
clone size: .
V gene: TRBV6-6
CDR3 protein: CASTKRTGARPEAFF
CDR3 DNA: TGTGCCAGCACCAAAAGGACAGGGGCGCGCCCAGAGGCTTTCTTT

D gene: TRBD2
J gene: TRBJ2-1
clone size: .
V gene: TRBV6-5
CDR3 protein: CASSWGGLAGRDEQFF
CDR3 DNA: TGTGCCAGCAGTTGGGGAGGACTAGCGGGAAGGGATGAGCAGTTCTTC

D gene: .
J gene: TRBJ2-5
clone size: .
V gene: TRBV9
CDR3 protein: CASSVAGVQETQYF
CDR3 DNA: TGTGCCAGCAGCGTAGCGGGGGTCCAAGAGACCCAGTACTTC

D gene: .
J gene: TRBJ2-3
clone size: .
V gene: TRBV13
CDR3 protein: CASSLDGTRADTQYF
CDR3 DNA: TGTGCCAGCAGCTTAGACGGGACAAGGGCAGATACGCAGTATTTT

D gene: .
J gene: TRBJ2-5
clone size: .
V gene: TRBV5-4
CDR3 protein: CASSLAGYQETQYF
CDR3 DNA: TGTGCCAGCAGCTTAGCCGGGTACCAAGAGACCCAGTACTTC

D gene: TRBD1
J gene: TRBJ2-7
clone size: .
V gene: TRBV6-5
CDR3 protein: CASSYTGTGLSYEQYF
CDR3 DNA: TGTGCCAGCAGTTACACCGGGACAGGGCTCTCCTACGAGCAGTACTTC

D gene: TRBD1
J gene: TRBJ1-1
clone size: .
V gene: TRBV6-1
CDR3 protein: CASSYDRVSTEAFF
CDR3 DNA: TGTGCCAGCAGTTATGACAGGGTCAGCACTGAAGCTTTCTTT

D gene: TRBD2
J gene: TRBJ2-5
clone size: .
V gene: TRBV11-1
CDR3 protein: CASSPVGSGILPTETQYF
CDR3 DNA: TGTGCCAGCAGCCCCGTCGGGAGCGGGATCCTCCCTACCGAGACCCAGTACTTC

D gene: .
J gene: TRBJ1-5
clone size: .
V gene: TRBV5-6
CDR3 protein: CASSLLKRADNQPQHF
CDR3 DNA: TGTGCCAGCAGCCTTCTGAAGCGGGCAGATAATCAGCCCCAGCATTTT

D gene: .
J gene: TRBJ2-3
clone size: .
V gene: TRBV2
CDR3 protein: CASNRGGTSTDTQYF
CDR3 DNA: TGTGCCAGCAACAGGGGGGGTACTAGCACAGATACGCAGTATTTT

D gene: .
J gene: TRBJ2-4
clone size: .
V gene: TRBV28
CDR3 protein: CASSLGAGGLSGLKYF
CDR3 DNA: TGTGCCAGCAGTTTGGGGGCAGGGGGGTTATCCGGTCTGAAGTACTTC

D gene: .
J gene: TRBJ1-1
clone size: .
V gene: TRBV10-3
CDR3 protein: CAISDRRAGITEAFF
CDR3 DNA: TGTGCCATCAGTGATAGGCGCGCAGGGATCACTGAAGCTTTCTTT

D gene: .
J gene: TRBJ2-5
clone size: .
V gene: TRBV14
CDR3 protein: CASSRGSVQETQYF
CDR3 DNA: TGTGCCAGCAGCCGAGGGAGTGTCCAAGAGACCCAGTACTTC

D gene: TRBD1
J gene: TRBJ2-7
clone size: few
V gene: TRBV27
CDR3 protein: CASSLWGRGHLYEQYF
CDR3 DNA: TGTGCCAGCAGTTTATGGGGCAGGGGGCACCTTTACGAGCAGTACTTC

D gene: TRBD2
J gene: TRBJ2-1
clone size: .
V gene: TRBV7-2
CDR3 protein: CASSLEAGGPHEQFF
CDR3 DNA: TGTGCCAGCAGCTTAGAGGCGGGAGGGCCCCATGAGCAGTTCTTC

D gene: TRBD2
J gene: TRBJ2-2
clone size: .
V gene: TRBV28
CDR3 protein: CASSSQRETANTGELFF
CDR3 DNA: TGTGCCAGCAGCTCTCAGCGGGAGACAGCGAACACCGGGGAGCTGTTTTTT

D gene: TRBD2
J gene: TRBJ2-3
clone size: .
V gene: TRBV5-1
CDR3 protein: CASSRRLAGTSTDTQYF
CDR3 DNA: TGCGCCAGCAGCAGACGACTAGCGGGAACTAGCACAGATACGCAGTATTTT

D gene: TRBD2
J gene: TRBJ2-7
clone size: .
V gene: TRBV28
CDR3 protein: CASSLAGFTYEQYF
CDR3 DNA: TGTGCCAGCAGTCTAGCGGGCTTCACCTACGAGCAGTACTTC

D gene: .
J gene: TRBJ1-4
clone size: .
V gene: TRBV13
CDR3 protein: CASSPRGATTNEKLFF
CDR3 DNA: TGTGCCAGCAGCCCCCGGGGGGCGACAACTAATGAAAAACTGTTTTTT

D gene: .
J gene: TRBJ1-1
clone size: .
V gene: TRBV7-6
CDR3 protein: CASSLGGGGSNTEAFF
CDR3 DNA: TGTGCCAGCAGCTTAGGGGGAGGGGGGTCGAACACTGAAGCTTTCTTT

D gene: TRBD1
J gene: TRBJ1-2
clone size: few
V gene: TRBV12-5
CDR3 protein: CASGFSDRGLNGYTF
CDR3 DNA: TGTGCTAGTGGTTTCTCGGACAGGGGGCTCAATGGCTACACCTTC

D gene: TRBD2
J gene: TRBJ2-3
clone size: few
V gene: TRBV5-1
CDR3 protein: CASSFRLAGMTDTQYF
CDR3 DNA: TGCGCCAGCAGCTTCCGACTAGCGGGGATGACAGATACGCAGTATTTT

D gene: TRBD2
J gene: TRBJ2-7
clone size: .
V gene: TRBV2
CDR3 protein: CASRTSAAGGIDEQYF
CDR3 DNA: TGTGCCAGCAGGACCTCCGCGGCGGGAGGTATCGACGAGCAGTACTTC

D gene: TRBD1
J gene: TRBJ2-1
clone size: .
V gene: TRBV28
CDR3 protein: CASSFETGPYNEQFF
CDR3 DNA: TGTGCCAGCAGTTTTGAGACAGGGCCCTACAATGAGCAGTTCTTC

D gene: .
J gene: TRBJ1-1
clone size: .
V gene: TRBV19
CDR3 protein: CASSILPGNTEAFF
CDR3 DNA: TGTGCCAGTAGTATTTTACCGGGGAACACTGAAGCTTTCTTT

D gene: TRBD1
J gene: TRBJ2-7
clone size: .
V gene: TRBV28
CDR3 protein: CASRRGQGVYEQYF
CDR3 DNA: TGTGCCAGCAGGCGCGGACAGGGCGTCTACGAGCAGTACTTC

D gene: TRBD2
J gene: TRBJ2-1
clone size: .
V gene: TRBV4-2
CDR3 protein: CASSQEGGLAGLYNEQFF
CDR3 DNA: TGTGCCAGCAGCCAAGAGGGGGGACTAGCGGGTTTATACAATGAGCAGTTCTTC

D gene: .
J gene: TRBJ1-5
clone size: .
V gene: TRBV19
CDR3 protein: CASLGVGYSNQPQHF
CDR3 DNA: TGTGCCAGCCTAGGCGTGGGTTATAGCAATCAGCCCCAGCATTTT

D gene: TRBD1
J gene: TRBJ1-3
clone size: .
V gene: TRBV6-7
CDR3 protein: CASSYWNSGTGGRPGGNTIYF
CDR3 DNA: TGTGCCAGCAGTTACTGGAACTCCGGGACAGGGGGCAGGCCGGGGGGAAACACCATATATTTT

D gene: TRBD1
J gene: TRBJ1-2
clone size: .
V gene: TRBV7-6
CDR3 protein: CATKQGIEAGYTF
CDR3 DNA: TGTGCCACCAAACAGGGGATTGAGGCTGGCTACACCTTC

D gene: TRBD2
J gene: TRBJ2-3
clone size: .
V gene: TRBV2
CDR3 protein: CASSLAGTSGTDTQYF
CDR3 DNA: TGTGCCAGCAGTCTCGCCGGGACTAGCGGCACAGATACGCAGTATTTT

D gene: TRBD1
J gene: TRBJ1-1
clone size: .
V gene: TRBV27
CDR3 protein: CASSARQGEMTEAFF
CDR3 DNA: TGTGCCAGCAGTGCGAGACAGGGTGAGATGACTGAAGCTTTCTTT

D gene: TRBD1
J gene: TRBJ1-1
clone size: .
V gene: TRBV27
CDR3 protein: CASSLLVDRGITEAFF
CDR3 DNA: TGTGCCAGCAGTTTATTGGTAGACAGGGGGATCACTGAAGCTTTCTTT

D gene: TRBD1
J gene: TRBJ2-1
clone size: .
V gene: TRBV4-2
CDR3 protein: CASSPPGQSSYNEQFF
CDR3 DNA: TGTGCCAGCAGCCCCCCGGGACAGAGCTCCTACAATGAGCAGTTCTTC

D gene: TRBD2
J gene: TRBJ2-3
clone size: .
V gene: TRBV28
CDR3 protein: CASRVAGEGDTQYF
CDR3 DNA: TGTGCCAGCAGAGTAGCGGGAGAAGGAGATACGCAGTATTTT

D gene: TRBD1
J gene: TRBJ2-4
clone size: few
V gene: TRBV4-3
CDR3 protein: CASSQDSRGQGNIQYF
CDR3 DNA: TGCGCCAGCAGCCAAGATTCGAGGGGACAGGGGAACATTCAGTACTTC